Presented here are 24 T cell receptor beta chains from one specimen sequenced in a study of OX40 agonist ivuxolimab in advanced cancers. Some clones are missing from TCRdb's copy, which holds only in-frame ones; the method was immunoSEQ multiplex PCR. Of some 77,000 clones listed, around 93% are singletons. The specimen was CD4+ or CD8+ T cells sorted from blood, collected in a trial of the OX40 agonist ivuxolimab. The receptors were sampled from an adult with an advanced solid tumor such as melanoma, head and neck, liver or kidney cancer.

The V and J genes are TRBV27 and TRBJ2-3; a weak D match, TRBD2 (5 bases). Trimming shortened V by 4 bases and J by 3 bases, and 8 bases separated the two germline ends. The germline V gene encodes CDR1 MNHEY and CDR2 SMNVEV (reference sequence). The CDR3 runs 13 residues. The CDR3 sequence is CASSSPGTDTQYF. In nucleotides, the CDR3 is TGTGCCAGCAGTTCCCCGGGAACAGATACGCAGTATTTT.

The CDR3 here is CASSLERGAVTGELFF. DNA of the CDR3: TGCGCCAGCAGCTTGGAACGGGGGGCCGTCACCGGGGAGCTGTTTTTT. The chain carries TRBV5-1 and TRBJ2-2; D may be TRBD2 (7 bases). The ends were cut back, 0 bases at V and 4 bases at J, with 13 bases in the middle. Germline loops: CDR1 SGHRS, CDR2 YFSETQ. This CDR3 contains 16 residues.

The chain has TRBV13 and TRBJ1-1; D gene uncertain. This CDR3 region has 13 residues. The V end was cut by 4 bases, the J end by 4 bases, with 10 bases between. CDR1 is PRHDT, CDR2 FYEKMQ, per germline (reference sequence). In DNA form, the CDR3 reads TGTGCCAGCAGCTCCCGGATGAGCACTGAAGCTTTCTTT. Residues: CASSSRMSTEAFF.

The rearrangement joins TRBV4-2 to TRBJ2-7; D possibly matches TRBD1 or TRBD2 (5 bases each). The CDR3 spans 14 residues. V lost 2 bases and J lost 0, with 8 bases in between. The germline V gene encodes CDR1 LGHNA and CDR2 YNFKEQ. CDR3 amino acids: CASSQIGTSYEQYF. CDR3 in DNA: TGTGCCAGCAGCCAAATCGGGACCTCCTACGAGCAGTACTTC.

The sample holds one count of this clone. V is TRBV23-1 and J is TRBJ2-1; 7 positions agree with TRBD1. TRBV23-1 is filed as an ORF, its function uncertain. The CDR3 runs 16 residues. V gave up 3 bases and J gave up 2 bases; unmatched junction bases: 7. CDR3 bases: TGCGCCAGCAGTCACCACCGACAGGGAGCCTACAATGAGCAGTTCTTC. It is translated as CASSHHRQGAYNEQFF.

The rearrangement joins TRBV11-2 to TRBJ2-5; D remains ambiguous. The J call is in doubt because the DNA end fits TRBJ2-7 better. The CDR3 is made up of 15 amino acids. In germline, CDR1 is SGHAT, CDR2 FQNNGV. In nucleotides, the CDR3 is TGTGCCAGCAGCTTAGCGGTGACGGCCTACTACGAGCAGTACTTC. Protein: CASSLAVTAYYEQYF.

The V gene is TRBV2, the J gene TRBJ2-2, with TRBD1 identical over 7 bases. Unmatched junction bases numbered 9, after V lost 7 bases and J lost 4 bases. The CDR3 loop spans 15 amino acids. Germline-derived CDR1 and CDR2 are SNHLY and FYNNEI. CDR3 in amino acids: CASKSTRQGTGELFF. The CDR3 DNA is TGTGCCAGCAAATCGACACGACAGGGCACCGGGGAGCTGTTTTTT.

The chain combines TRBV30 with TRBJ1-1; TRBD1 is a possible D gene (6 bases). The CDR3 length is 12 residues. Germline V gene sequence: CDR1 GTSNPN, CDR2 SVGIG (reference sequence). The germline V and J ends were trimmed by 3 bases and 7 bases, with 12 bases remaining between them. The CDR3 is CAWRGQWLEAFF. The CDR3 region has the DNA TGTGCCTGGAGAGGACAGTGGCTTGAAGCTTTCTTT.

V usage is TRBV27 and J usage is TRBJ2-7; possible D gene TRBD1, 6 bases. Between the trimmed V and J ends, which lost 5 bases and 0 bases, there was a span of 17 bases. Germline loops: CDR1 MNHEY, CDR2 SMNVEV (reference sequence). This CDR3 is built from 16 residues. DNA for the CDR3: TGTGCCAGCAGTCCCCACAGGGAGTGGGCCTCCTACGAGCAGTACTTC. Protein: CASSPHREWASYEQYF.

The rearrangement joins TRBV7-8 to TRBJ1-4; TRBD1 is a possible D gene (6 bases). CDR3 length: 16 residues. Between the trimmed V and J ends, which lost 5 bases and 0 bases, there was a span of 13 bases. Germline V gives CDR1 SGHVS, CDR2 FQNEAQ. The CDR3 sequence is CASSTPEGATNEKLFF. The CDR3, as DNA: TGTGCCAGCAGCACCCCCGAGGGGGCAACTAATGAAAAACTGTTTTTT.

The chain links TRBV27 to TRBJ1-3; D ambiguous. The CDR3 loop spans 14 amino acids. V was cut by 5 bases and J by 7 bases, with 15 bases left in between. The V gene's germline CDR1 is MNHEY and CDR2 SMNVEV (reference sequence). The CDR3: CASSPHDLGNTIYF. The CDR3 nucleotides read TGTGCCAGCAGTCCACACGACCTCGGTAACACCATATATTTT.

The rearrangement uses TRBV9 and TRBJ1-4, with unresolved D. CDR3 length equals 18 residues. Germline-derived CDR1 and CDR2 are SGDLS and YYNGEE. V was trimmed by 3 bases and J by 0 bases, leaving 18 bases between them. CDR3 nucleotide sequence: TGTGCCAGCAGCGGAGAGATGGGAGGCCAAGCAACTAATGAAAAACTGTTTTTT. Protein: CASSGEMGGQATNEKLFF. Based on the CDR3 plus reference TRBV9 and TRBJ1-4, the full variable domain is DSGVTQTPKHLITATGQRVTLRCSPRSGDLSVYWYQQSLDQGLQFLIQYYNGEERAKGNILERFSAQQFPDLHSELNLSSLELGDSALYFCASSGEMGGQATNEKLFFGSGTQLSVL.

J is TRBJ2-5 and V is TRBV18; 7 bases are shared with TRBD1. The CDR3 length is 17 residues. Trimming cost V 3 bases and J 1 base; bases outside gene matches: 11. Germline CDR1 KGHSH, CDR2 LQKENI. The CDR3 DNA follows: TGTGCCAGCTCACCCCTCGATATCGGGACAGCCCAAGAGACCCAGTACTTC. Residues: CASSPLDIGTAQETQYF.

The table lists this clone with a count of one. This chain joins TRBV5-3 and TRBJ1-1; D remains unclear. TRBV5-3 is identified as an open reading frame with a role that is uncertain. V lost 6 bases to trimming and J lost 0 bases, with 12 bases between them. The CDR3 consists of 14 residues. CDR3 residues: CARKRTEMNTEAFF. In DNA, the CDR3 is TGTGCCAGAAAGAGGACGGAAATGAACACTGAAGCTTTCTTT.

The gene calls are TRBV27 and TRBJ2-1; 8 nucleotides line up with TRBD2. CDR3 size: 18 residues. V gave up 5 bases and J gave up 3 bases; unmatched junction bases: 15. Looked up from germline, CDR1 is MNHEY and CDR2 is SMNVEV (reference sequence). As DNA, the CDR3 is TGTGCCAGCAGTCCCATACCCGCCTTCAGCGGGGGCTACAATGAGCAGTTCTTC. Its protein product is CASSPIPAFSGGYNEQFF.

This rearrangement joins TRBV9 to TRBJ1-1; maybe TRBD1 (5 bases). The V gene's germline CDR1 is SGDLS and CDR2 YYNGEE. Trimming shortened V by 5 bases and J by 4 bases, and 12 bases separated the two germline ends. This CDR3 contains 13 residues. CDR3 sequence (DNA): TGTGCCAGCAGTGCATCAGGGAGCACTGAAGCTTTCTTT. It yields the protein CASSASGSTEAFF.

The chain carries TRBV9 and TRBJ1-4; D unresolved. V dropped 0 bases and J dropped 12 bases, with 12 bases sitting between them. CDR3 length: 13 amino acids. CDR1 is SGDLS and CDR2 is YYNGEE in the germline V gene. This chain's CDR3 is CASSVEGPEELFF. The CDR3 DNA is TGTGCCAGCAGCGTAGAGGGTCCGGAGGAACTGTTTTTT. The whole variable domain, remainder taken from reference TRBV9 and TRBJ1-4, is DSGVTQTPKHLITATGQRVTLRCSPRSGDLSVYWYQQSLDQGLQFLIQYYNGEERAKGNILERFSAQQFPDLHSELNLSSLELGDSALYFCASSVEGPEELFFGSGTQLSVL.

Points on this clone: The junction departs from the called germline gene at one end, perhaps through a read error. The rearrangement joins TRBV6-4 to TRBJ2-7; D gene unclear. CDR1 MRHNA and CDR2 SNTAGT come from the germline V gene. The CDR3 covers 12 residues. The CDR3 coding sequence is TGTGCCAGCAGTTACTCGTTAAGCGAGCAGTACTTC. This encodes CASSYSLSEQYF.

The CDR3 loop is CASSAGLAGAKNTGELFF. The CDR3 region has the DNA TGTGCCAGCAGCGCGGGACTAGCGGGGGCCAAGAACACCGGGGAGCTGTTTTTT. This sequence joins TRBV9 and TRBJ2-2; TRBD2 matches at 14 bases. The CDR3 has 18 residues. Germline trimming cut 3 bases from V and 1 base from J; bases unmatched to any gene: 5. CDR1 SGDLS and CDR2 YYNGEE come from the germline V gene.

This clone appeared a single time. CDR3 nucleotides: TGCGCCAGCAGCCTTAGGGAGATCTCCTACGAGCAGTACTTC. Its translation: CASSLREISYEQYF. The chain employs TRBV4-1 and TRBJ2-7, with D tentatively TRBD2 (5 bases). The CDR3 consists of 14 residues. Germline V lookup: CDR1 MGHRA, CDR2 YSYEKL. V lost 4 bases and J lost 0, with 10 bases in between.

The chain couples TRBV11-2 to TRBJ1-6; the D is unclear. V was shortened by 5 bases and J by 0 bases, with 11 bases between the two germline ends. CDR3 length equals 16 residues. Per the germline V gene, CDR1 is SGHAT and CDR2 is FQNNGV. This chain's CDR3 is CASSLTLISYNSPLHF. The CDR3 DNA is TGTGCCAGCAGCCTAACCCTTATCTCCTATAATTCACCCCTCCACTTT.

The CDR3 loop is CASSLRGGSYEQYF. The CDR3 nucleotides are TGTGCCAGCAGTTTAAGAGGGGGGTCCTACGAGCAGTACTTC. The chain is built from TRBV27 and TRBJ2-7; D could derive from TRBD1 or TRBD2 (6 bases each). The CDR3 covers 14 residues. The germline V and J ends were trimmed by 2 bases and 1 base, with 9 bases remaining between them. CDR1 MNHEY and CDR2 SMNVEV come from the germline V gene (reference sequence).

V usage is TRBV11-2 and J usage is TRBJ2-7; maybe TRBD1 (5 bases). V shed 1 base and J shed 1 base, with 8 bases lying between them. CDR1 is SGHAT and CDR2 is FQNNGV in the germline V gene. The CDR3 has 14 amino acids. The CDR3 nucleotides are TGTGCCAGCAGCTTAGCCCAGGGTTCCTACGAGCAGTACTTC. This translates into CASSLAQGSYEQYF.

This clone appeared once. The chain joins TRBV7-9 to TRBJ1-1; 9 bases line up with TRBD1. Germline trimming cut 4 bases from V and 0 bases from J; bases unmatched to any gene: 9. The CDR3 is 17 amino acids. Germline V gene sequence: CDR1 SEHNR, CDR2 FQNEAQ (reference sequence). The CDR3 loop reads CASSSVPGQGMNTEAFF. In DNA, the CDR3 is TGTGCCAGCAGCTCTGTCCCGGGACAGGGAATGAACACTGAAGCTTTCTTT. Complete variable domain (other parts from reference TRBV7-9 and TRBJ1-1): DTGVSQNPRHKITKRGQNVTFRCDPISEHNRLYWYRQTLGQGPEFLTYFQNEAQLEKSRLLSDRFSAERPKGSFSTLEIQRTEQGDSAMYLCASSSVPGQGMNTEAFFGQGTRLTVV.